Following are 9 T cell receptor beta chains from one sample sequenced in a study of cytomegalovirus exposure and HLA in healthy donors. The PCR ran on 60 Vbeta and 13 Jbeta primers. TCRdb's table, derived via immunoSEQ multiplex PCR, lists solely in-frame clones and lacks some. The sample yields approximately 100,000 clones, around two thirds seen once. Material: PBMCs. All receptors derive from a man between 45 and 60 years old in good health and CMV-seropositive.

The CDR3 bases are TGTGCCAGTAGTATAGGCGGGACAGGGGAGGGAAATCAGCCCCAGCATTTT. It encodes CASSIGGTGEGNQPQHF. The chain employs TRBV19 and TRBJ1-5, with 10 bases lining up with TRBD1. The CDR3 is made up of 17 amino acids. With 1 base clipped from V and 4 bases from J, the junction kept 7 bases outside the gene matches. From germline, CDR1 is LNHDA and CDR2 SQIVND (reference sequence).

The table lists this clone with a few counts. This chain connects TRBV29-1 to TRBJ2-5; 7 positions match TRBD2. This CDR3 region has 13 residues. The trim removed 6 bases at V and 3 bases at J, leaving 7 bases unmatched. The germline V gene has CDR1 SQVTM and CDR2 ANQGSEA. The chain's CDR3 is CSVISSGEETQYF. The CDR3 DNA reads TGCAGCGTCATCTCTAGCGGAGAAGAGACCCAGTACTTC.

This clone showed up just a few times. This chain connects TRBV4-2 to TRBJ2-2; no definite D call. The CDR3 loop spans 15 amino acids. Germline V gene data show CDR1 as LGHNA and CDR2 as YNFKEQ. V lost 0 bases to trimming and J lost 6 bases, with 11 bases between them. The CDR3 sequence: CASSQEARIAGELFF. CDR3 in DNA: TGTGCCAGCAGCCAAGAAGCCCGAATCGCCGGGGAGCTGTTTTTT.

This clone was seen a handful of times. This chain uses TRBV9 with TRBJ2-2; maybe TRBD2 (6 bases). Trimming left V 4 bases short and J 1 base short, with 11 bases between. The CDR3 covers 15 residues. Germline V gene sequence: CDR1 SGDLS, CDR2 YYNGEE. CDR3 sequence (DNA): TGTGCCAGCAGCCCTGGGACTTTGAACACCGGGGAGCTGTTTTTT. Amino acids: CASSPGTLNTGELFF. The full variable domain, its missing parts supplied by reference TRBV9 and TRBJ2-2, is DSGVTQTPKHLITATGQRVTLRCSPRSGDLSVYWYQQSLDQGLQFLIQYYNGEERAKGNILERFSAQQFPDLHSELNLSSLELGDSALYFCASSPGTLNTGELFFGEGSRLTVL.

The rearrangement uses TRBV2 and TRBJ1-5; TRBD1 might be the D (6 bases). The germline V gene has CDR1 SNHLY and CDR2 FYNNEI. V was shortened by 7 bases and J by 0 bases, with 10 bases between the two germline ends. CDR3 size: 14 residues. The CDR3: CASTGANSNQPQHF. CDR3 nucleotides: TGTGCCAGCACAGGGGCTAATAGCAATCAGCCCCAGCATTTT.

The rearrangement uses TRBV5-1 and TRBJ1-1; 10 bases line up with TRBD1. V shed 4 bases and J 7 bases; nucleotides not matched to a gene: 4. The CDR3 is made up of 13 amino acids. The V gene's germline CDR1 is SGHRS and CDR2 YFSETQ. The CDR3 bases are TGCGCCAGCAGCGGGGGGGACAGGGGTGAAGCTTTCTTT. The encoded protein is CASSGGDRGEAFF.

The chain is built from TRBV18 and TRBJ1-1, with a possible D match to TRBD1 (6 bases). The CDR3 is 15 residues long. Germline CDR1 is KGHSH and CDR2 is LQKENI. Between the trimmed V and J ends, which lost 2 bases and 6 bases, there was a span of 16 bases. The CDR3 is CASSPGGLGAAEAFF. The CDR3 coding sequence is TGTGCCAGCTCACCAGGTGGATTGGGGGCAGCTGAAGCTTTCTTT.

V and J are TRBV7-6 and TRBJ2-3; 9 bases line up with TRBD2. V dropped 1 base and J dropped 2; count of bases not matched to a gene: 4. The CDR3 sequence is 16 residues long. Germline loops: CDR1 SGHVS, CDR2 FNYEAQ. CDR3 DNA: TGTGCCAGCAGCTTAGACGGCGGGGGGGACACAGATACGCAGTATTTT. Protein: CASSLDGGGDTDTQYF.

The V call is TRBV27, the J call TRBJ1-1, with 9 bases identical to TRBD1. Germline CDR1 is MNHEY and CDR2 is SMNVEV (reference sequence). The CDR3 is 15 residues long. V gave up 5 bases and J gave up 3 bases; unmatched junction bases: 7. CDR3: CASSPLRQGDTEAFF. In DNA, the CDR3 is TGTGCCAGCAGTCCCCTCCGACAGGGGGACACTGAAGCTTTCTTT.